This T cell receptor beta chain came from a study of long-term antiretroviral therapy in people with HIV. Findings of the study overall: It was observed that HIV repertoires exhibited narrower CDR3 length ranges than controls. Diversity rose after ART but stayed below transplant donor controls.

CDR1 is SGDLS and CDR2 is YYNGEE in the germline V gene. J was trimmed by 5 bases and V by 3 bases; bases with no gene match: 11. CDR3 size: 16 residues. Survey level was the resolution at which the v3.0 immunoSEQ assay ran. Repertoires were generated with immunoSEQ multiplex PCR, while TCRdb's copy carries only in-frame clones and drops some. Of 25,000 to 30,000 clones listed, approximately 80% were seen once; the top ten hold around 8.3%. Regarding this clone: The antigen is unknown.

Every one of the donors gave at least one pre-ART PBMC sample and at least two post-ART PBMC samples. Prior to DNA extraction, the samples held roughly 1-10 million cryopreserved PBMC. The rearrangement links TRBV9 to TRBJ2-4, with TRBD1 identical over 7 bases. Sequences were derived from unsorted PBMCs, sampled 3 years after starting antiretroviral therapy. The receptor was derived from a man in his forties with HIV. This CDR3 reads CASSAKRTGAENIQYF. The CDR3 nucleotides are TGTGCCAGCAGCGCCAAGAGGACAGGTGCGGAAAACATTCAGTACTTC.